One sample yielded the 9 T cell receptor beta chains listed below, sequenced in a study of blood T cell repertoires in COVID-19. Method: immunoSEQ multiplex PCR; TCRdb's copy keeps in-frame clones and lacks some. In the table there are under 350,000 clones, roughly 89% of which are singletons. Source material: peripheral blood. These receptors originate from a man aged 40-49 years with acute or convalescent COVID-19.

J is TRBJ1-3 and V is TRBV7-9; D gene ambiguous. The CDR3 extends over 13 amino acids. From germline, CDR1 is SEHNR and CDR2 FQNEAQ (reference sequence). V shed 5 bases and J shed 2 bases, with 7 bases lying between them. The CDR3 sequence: CASSRRPGNTIYF. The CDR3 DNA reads TGTGCCAGCAGCCGCAGGCCTGGAAACACCATATATTTT.

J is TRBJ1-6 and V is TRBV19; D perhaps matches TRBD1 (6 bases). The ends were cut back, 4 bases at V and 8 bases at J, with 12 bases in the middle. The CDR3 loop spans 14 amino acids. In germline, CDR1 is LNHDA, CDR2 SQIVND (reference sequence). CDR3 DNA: TGTGCCAGTAGTAATAAGAGGGGGTATTCACCCCTCCACTTT. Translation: CASSNKRGYSPLHF.

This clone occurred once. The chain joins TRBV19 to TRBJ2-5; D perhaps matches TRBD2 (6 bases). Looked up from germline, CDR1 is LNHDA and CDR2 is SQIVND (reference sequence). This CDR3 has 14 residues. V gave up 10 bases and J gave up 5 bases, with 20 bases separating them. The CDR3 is CATDSDGEEETQYF. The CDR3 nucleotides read TGTGCCACCGACTCGGATGGGGAGGAGGAGACCCAGTACTTC.

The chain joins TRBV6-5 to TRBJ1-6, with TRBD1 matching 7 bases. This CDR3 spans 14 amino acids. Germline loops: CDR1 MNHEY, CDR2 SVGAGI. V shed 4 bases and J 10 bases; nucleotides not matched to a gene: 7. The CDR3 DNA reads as TGTGCCAGCAGTTCCCGACAGGGTCGATCACCCCTCCACTTT. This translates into CASSSRQGRSPLHF.

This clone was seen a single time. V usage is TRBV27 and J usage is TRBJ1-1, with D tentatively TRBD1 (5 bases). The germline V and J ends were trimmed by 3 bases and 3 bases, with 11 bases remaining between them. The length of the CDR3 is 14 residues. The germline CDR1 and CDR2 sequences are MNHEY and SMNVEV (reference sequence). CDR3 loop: CASSFQGVDTEAFF. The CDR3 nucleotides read TGTGCCAGCAGTTTTCAGGGTGTGGACACTGAAGCTTTCTTT.

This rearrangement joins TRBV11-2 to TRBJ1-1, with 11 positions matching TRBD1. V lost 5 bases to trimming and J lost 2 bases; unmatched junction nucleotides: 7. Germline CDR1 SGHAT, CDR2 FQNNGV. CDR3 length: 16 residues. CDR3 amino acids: CASSPWTGGLNTEAFF. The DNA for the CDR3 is TGTGCCAGCAGCCCATGGACAGGGGGCCTTAACACTGAAGCTTTCTTT.

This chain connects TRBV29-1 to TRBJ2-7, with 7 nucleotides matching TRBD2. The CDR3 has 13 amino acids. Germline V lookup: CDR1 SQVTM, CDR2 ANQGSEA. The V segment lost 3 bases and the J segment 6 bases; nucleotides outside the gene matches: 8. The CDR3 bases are TGCAGCGTTGAGAAGGTGGGGGGGGGCGAGCAGTACTTC. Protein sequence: CSVEKVGGGEQYF.

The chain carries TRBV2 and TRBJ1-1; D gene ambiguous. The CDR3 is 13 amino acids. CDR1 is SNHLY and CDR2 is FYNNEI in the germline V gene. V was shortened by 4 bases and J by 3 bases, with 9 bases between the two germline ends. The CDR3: CASSGEGDTEAFF. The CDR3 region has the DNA TGTGCCAGCAGTGGGGAGGGCGACACTGAAGCTTTCTTT.

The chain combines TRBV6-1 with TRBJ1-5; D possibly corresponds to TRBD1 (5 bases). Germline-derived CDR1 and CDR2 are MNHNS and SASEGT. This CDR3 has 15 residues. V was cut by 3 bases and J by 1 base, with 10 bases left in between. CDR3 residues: CASSEEGWSNQPQHF. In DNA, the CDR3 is TGTGCCAGCAGTGAGGAGGGGTGGAGCAATCAGCCCCAGCATTTT.